This TCR beta chain is drawn from a study of shared T cell receptors in the human thymus listed by TCRdb under 2021. With respect to the entire study: The study investigated the way shared, self-reactive T-cell receptor alpha chains are produced in the human thymus.

As for this clone: This clone's antigen is unknown. Base quality data are lacking; no much larger clone is found one base away.

Counted from cysteine to phenylalanine, this CDR3 has 18 amino acids. Here the CDR3 DNA is all that survives: 54 bases in frame from base 1. For this chain, trimming is 4 bases at the V end and 4 bases at the J end, and the number of junction bases without a gene match is 17. CDR1 and CDR2 are drawn from the germline V gene (reference sequence): SEHNR, FQNEAQ. The library was prepared using the immunoSEQ multiplex PCR assay. TCRdb holds this immuneACCESS table with in-frame rearrangements only. Some clones are missing; in checked studies, unresolved V genes explain under half, and the rest has no known cause. A total of some 640,000 clones appear in this sample, approximately 87% of them only once. The ten largest clones represent more than 0.009% of the sample. Another study also made use of these data, one on human thymus T cells. According to the second study: In Finland, the donors were immunologically healthy infants who were having open corrective cardiac surgery for congenital heart defects. Thymus tissue was collected as surgical resects that were removed during corrective cardiac surgery. Biased V and J gene segment usage appeared to be present in both thymic and peripheral blood repertoires. The related research reported highly overlapping thymic TCR repertoires among unrelated individuals. The study used under 10 infant thymus samples plus four related peripheral blood samples to characterize TCR alpha and beta repertoires. The cohort included six male and two female infants, with donor ages spanning 7 to 244 days. Thymocytes were mechanically released from the tissue and were stored as pellets of roughly 9-30 million cells at -70 degrees C. Genomic DNA was extracted from frozen cell pellets with a QIAsymphony instrument. The immunoSEQ multiplex PCR assay was used to amplify the TCRB and TCRAD loci from a standardized amount of quality-controlled genomic DNA. Amplicons spanned the V(D)J region at a length sufficient to cover the CDR3 and identify V and J genes. Amplicon sequencing was performed on an Illumina platform through the commercial immunoSEQ service. Primer bias and sequencing errors were corrected using previously described methods, and TCRAD and TCRB definitions followed the IMGT database. Repertoires were analysed with immunoSEQ Analyzer 3.0 and VDJTools, covering basic statistics, V/J segment usage, diversity estimates, rarefaction and pairwise overlap. Diversity was estimated using the Chao1, ChaoE, Efron-Thisted, Shannon and inverse Simpson indices, and was also estimated on datasets down-sampled to the size of the smallest sample. Repertoire overlap used strict matching of CDR3 nucleotide sequence, V gene and J gene, with Jaccard-based multidimensional scaling clustering. On average, roughly 800,000 unique TCRB clonotypes were obtained from thymus samples, compared with approximately 80,000 from blood samples.

The chain is made from TRBV7-9 and TRBJ1-2; the junction holds 8 bases that match TRBD1. The sequence was collected from a boy in the first two years of life with a congenital heart defect. Donor details come from another sample of the same person, matched by shared clones. Material: thymocytes. The base sequence is TGTGCCAGCAGCTCTTCACGGGACAGGATTACCTCCTTCTATGGCTACACCTTC. It codes for CASSSSRDRITSFYGYTF. The reference TRBV7-9 and TRBJ1-2 proteins fill in what lies around the CDR3, so the full variable domain reads DTGVSQNPRHKITKRGQNVTFRCDPISEHNRLYWYRQTLGQGPEFLTYFQNEAQLEKSRLLSDRFSAERPKGSFSTLEIQRTEQGDSAMYLCASSSSRDRITSFYGYTFGSGTRLTVV.